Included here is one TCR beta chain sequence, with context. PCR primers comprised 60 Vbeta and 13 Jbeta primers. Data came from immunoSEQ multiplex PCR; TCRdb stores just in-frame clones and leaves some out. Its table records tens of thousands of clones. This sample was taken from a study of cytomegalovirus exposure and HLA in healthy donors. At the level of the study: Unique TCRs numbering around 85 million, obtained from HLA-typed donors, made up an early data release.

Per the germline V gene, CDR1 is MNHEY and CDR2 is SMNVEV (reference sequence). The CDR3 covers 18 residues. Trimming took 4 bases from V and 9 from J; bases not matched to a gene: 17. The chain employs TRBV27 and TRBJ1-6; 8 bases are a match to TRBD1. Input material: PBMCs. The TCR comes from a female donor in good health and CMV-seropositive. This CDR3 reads CASSSIRTGKPGSSPLHF. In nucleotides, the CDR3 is TGTGCCAGCAGTTCAATACGGACAGGGAAGCCAGGGAGTTCACCCCTCCACTTT.